Listed below are T cell receptor beta chains from one sample, sequenced in a study of T-cell memory formation after mild COVID-19. One entry per CDR3 protein, called by TCRdb with MiXCR from the 5' RACE reads. The data hold a few hundred thousand distinct CDR3 sequences, with 15% to 20% observed a single time. The specimen sequenced was PBMCs or a T cell subset sorted from them (not recorded which). Receptors were obtained from a man between 18 and 29 years old who had mild COVID-19 (a few samples of this study predate the infection). Cell type and time point are not known. Both conserved end residues are part of each CDR3. The D gene is left open where the match is weak. Expanded clones get a size class; other rows say once, few or many, or leave the size out.

clone_size: many
d_call: .
v_call: TRBV10-3
j_call: TRBJ2-1
cdr3_nt: TGTGCCATCACCTATAGTGATATCTACAATGAGCAGTTCTTC
cdr3_aa: CAITYSDIYNEQFF

clone_size: few
d_call: .
v_call: TRBV2
j_call: TRBJ2-6
cdr3_nt: TGTGCCAGCAGTGAATTAGGGGGAACGGCCGGGGCCAACGTCCTGACTTTC
cdr3_aa: CASSELGGTAGANVLTF

clone_size: few
d_call: TRBD1
v_call: TRBV12-3/TRBV12-4
j_call: TRBJ2-3
cdr3_nt: TGTGCCAGCAGAGAGACCGGGACAGGGGGACCAGATACGCAGTATTTT
cdr3_aa: CASRETGTGGPDTQYF

clone_size: few
d_call: TRBD2
v_call: TRBV5-5
j_call: TRBJ2-1
cdr3_nt: TGTGCCAGCAGCGTACTAGCGGGGGCCAACAATGAGCAGTTCTTC
cdr3_aa: CASSVLAGANNEQFF

clone_size: few
d_call: TRBD1
v_call: TRBV10-3
j_call: TRBJ2-7
cdr3_nt: TGTGCCATCAGTGAGTCAGGTGGTAGAGGGGGCGACGAGCAGTACTTC
cdr3_aa: CAISESGGRGGDEQYF

clone_size: many
d_call: TRBD2
v_call: TRBV30
j_call: TRBJ2-7
cdr3_nt: TGTGCCTGGAGTGTCTTAGCGGGTTCCTACGAGCAGTACTTC
cdr3_aa: CAWSVLAGSYEQYF

clone_size: few
d_call: TRBD1
v_call: TRBV7-2
j_call: TRBJ1-2
cdr3_nt: TGTGCCAGCAGCAGTAGACAGGGAGCCTTCTATGGCTACACCTTC
cdr3_aa: CASSSRQGAFYGYTF

clone_size: few
d_call: .
v_call: TRBV7-9
j_call: TRBJ1-2
cdr3_nt: TGTGCCAGCAGCTTAGAGTGGGAGAACTATGGCTACACCTTC
cdr3_aa: CASSLEWENYGYTF

clone_size: few
d_call: .
v_call: TRBV6-5
j_call: TRBJ1-2
cdr3_nt: TGTGCCAGCAGTTACGGCGGGGGCACTGGCTACACCTTC
cdr3_aa: CASSYGGGTGYTF

clone_size: .
d_call: .
v_call: TRBV7-2
j_call: TRBJ1-2
cdr3_nt: TGTGCCAGCAGCCTCGTCGGGGGGCGGGAAGGCTACACCTTC
cdr3_aa: CASSLVGGREGYTF

clone_size: .
d_call: .
v_call: TRBV9
j_call: TRBJ2-7
cdr3_nt: TGTGCCAGCAGCGTAGCGGGGAGCTTCTCCCCCTACGAGCAGTACTTC
cdr3_aa: CASSVAGSFSPYEQYF

clone_size: .
d_call: .
v_call: TRBV20-1
j_call: TRBJ2-6
cdr3_nt: TGCAGTGCTAGAGATGCAGGGGCCAACGTCCTGACTTTC
cdr3_aa: CSARDAGANVLTF

clone_size: once
d_call: .
v_call: TRBV6-1
j_call: TRBJ2-5
cdr3_nt: TGTGCCAGCAGCCCAGGGGGGGGCATCACAGAGACCCAGTACTTC
cdr3_aa: CASSPGGGITETQYF

clone_size: many
d_call: .
v_call: TRBV7-6
j_call: TRBJ1-3
cdr3_nt: TGTGCCAGCAGCTTTGGGCAGGGAAGGACTGGAAACACCATATATTTT
cdr3_aa: CASSFGQGRTGNTIYF

clone_size: few
d_call: TRBD1
v_call: TRBV4-3
j_call: TRBJ1-2
cdr3_nt: TGCGCCAGCAGCCAAGGGACTACAGGGGGCGAAGGCTACACCTTC
cdr3_aa: CASSQGTTGGEGYTF

clone_size: .
d_call: TRBD1
v_call: TRBV20-1
j_call: TRBJ2-7
cdr3_nt: TGCAGTGCTCAGGACAGGGACGCCTACGAGCAGTACTTC
cdr3_aa: CSAQDRDAYEQYF

clone_size: .
d_call: .
v_call: TRBV2
j_call: TRBJ1-4
cdr3_nt: TGTGCCAGCAGCGGACGCCCTCTTCTGCTTGAAAAACTGTTTTTT
cdr3_aa: CASSGRPLLLEKLFF

clone_size: .
d_call: .
v_call: TRBV29-1
j_call: TRBJ2-2
cdr3_nt: TGCAGCGCCATTTCCGGGGAGCTGTTTTTT
cdr3_aa: CSAISGELFF

clone_size: few
d_call: .
v_call: TRBV3-1
j_call: TRBJ2-7
cdr3_nt: TGTGCCAGCAGCCAGCCCGGGACACAGATCTACGAGCAGTACTTC
cdr3_aa: CASSQPGTQIYEQYF

clone_size: .
d_call: TRBD1
v_call: TRBV5-4
j_call: TRBJ2-7
cdr3_nt: TGTGCCAGCAGCCTCCGGGACAGCACCTACGAGCAGTACTTC
cdr3_aa: CASSLRDSTYEQYF

clone_size: many
d_call: TRBD1
v_call: TRBV20-1
j_call: TRBJ1-1
cdr3_nt: TGCAGTGTACGGGACAGGGTCACTGAAGCTTTCTTT
cdr3_aa: CSVRDRVTEAFF

clone_size: few
d_call: .
v_call: TRBV6-2/TRBV6-3
j_call: TRBJ1-5
cdr3_nt: TGTGCCAGCTCTTGGGATACCGCCCTGGCGGGGATTCCGAGCAATCAGCCCCAGCATTTT
cdr3_aa: CASSWDTALAGIPSNQPQHF

clone_size: .
d_call: TRBD2
v_call: TRBV4-1
j_call: TRBJ2-7
cdr3_nt: TGCGCCAGCAGCCCCCAACTAGCGGGGGCTGCCTACGAGCAGTACTTC
cdr3_aa: CASSPQLAGAAYEQYF

clone_size: few
d_call: .
v_call: TRBV9
j_call: TRBJ2-2
cdr3_nt: TGTGCCAGCAGCGTTTGGGACGCCTCGGAGCTGTTTTTT
cdr3_aa: CASSVWDASELFF

clone_size: few
d_call: .
v_call: TRBV29-1
j_call: TRBJ1-2
cdr3_nt: TGCAGCGTAGAAAGCGGGGCTGATGGCTACACCTTC
cdr3_aa: CSVESGADGYTF

clone_size: .
d_call: .
v_call: TRBV2
j_call: TRBJ2-7
cdr3_nt: TGTGCCAGCAGCGGAACGGTCGTCCGCGGCTACGAGCAGTACTTC
cdr3_aa: CASSGTVVRGYEQYF

clone_size: .
d_call: .
v_call: TRBV27
j_call: TRBJ1-1
cdr3_nt: TGTGCCAGCATTGGGGGCCCCATTCTGAACACTGAAGCTTTCTTT
cdr3_aa: CASIGGPILNTEAFF

clone_size: .
d_call: .
v_call: TRBV5-1
j_call: TRBJ2-7
cdr3_nt: TGCGCCAGCAGCTTTAACAGGAACTACGAGCAGTACTTC
cdr3_aa: CASSFNRNYEQYF

clone_size: .
d_call: .
v_call: TRBV6-5
j_call: TRBJ1-3
cdr3_nt: TGTGCCAGCAGTTACTCGGGGGCAGGCAACTCTGGAAACACCATATATTTT
cdr3_aa: CASSYSGAGNSGNTIYF

clone_size: .
d_call: .
v_call: TRBV12-3/TRBV12-4
j_call: TRBJ1-1
cdr3_nt: TGTGCCAGCGGGTGGTCGTACACTGAAGCTTTCTTT
cdr3_aa: CASGWSYTEAFF

clone_size: few
d_call: TRBD1
v_call: TRBV6-5
j_call: TRBJ1-2
cdr3_nt: TGTGCCAGCAGCTATACCGAAAGAAGAGGGACAGTCTATGGCTACACCTTC
cdr3_aa: CASSYTERRGTVYGYTF

clone_size: few
d_call: .
v_call: TRBV9
j_call: TRBJ2-6
cdr3_nt: TGTGCCAGCAGCGTAGGGGGAGTAACCAACGTCCTGACTTTC
cdr3_aa: CASSVGGVTNVLTF

clone_size: .
d_call: .
v_call: TRBV6-2/TRBV6-3
j_call: TRBJ1-5
cdr3_nt: TGTGCCAGCAGTTACGAGGGGTTGCAGCCCCAGCATTTT
cdr3_aa: CASSYEGLQPQHF

clone_size: many
d_call: .
v_call: TRBV27
j_call: TRBJ1-3
cdr3_nt: TGTGCCAGCAGTCACCAAGGAGGGCAAACTGGAAACACCATATATTTT
cdr3_aa: CASSHQGGQTGNTIYF

clone_size: .
d_call: TRBD1
v_call: TRBV5-1
j_call: TRBJ1-5
cdr3_nt: TGCGCCAGCAGCGACGGACAGGAAAGCAATCAGCCCCAGCATTTT
cdr3_aa: CASSDGQESNQPQHF

clone_size: .
d_call: TRBD1
v_call: TRBV7-2
j_call: TRBJ2-5
cdr3_nt: TGTGCCAGCAGCCGGACAGGGGGAGGAGAGACCCAGTACTTC
cdr3_aa: CASSRTGGGETQYF

clone_size: once
d_call: .
v_call: TRBV20-1
j_call: TRBJ2-5
cdr3_nt: TGCAGTGCTAGCGATCCCACCCCGTGGGAGACCCAGTACTTC
cdr3_aa: CSASDPTPWETQYF

clone_size: .
d_call: .
v_call: TRBV7-9
j_call: TRBJ1-2
cdr3_nt: TGTGCCAGCAGCTTATCCGGGGGGGTTAACTATGGCTACACCTTC
cdr3_aa: CASSLSGGVNYGYTF

clone_size: many
d_call: .
v_call: TRBV20-1
j_call: TRBJ2-3
cdr3_nt: TGCAGTGCCCGCAGGACAGATACGCAGTATTTT
cdr3_aa: CSARRTDTQYF

clone_size: many
d_call: .
v_call: TRBV7-9
j_call: TRBJ1-1
cdr3_nt: TGTGCCAGCAGCAACAATAGGGACCCCCGCAAAGCTTTCTTT
cdr3_aa: CASSNNRDPRKAFF

clone_size: .
d_call: .
v_call: TRBV20-1
j_call: TRBJ1-5
cdr3_nt: TGCAGTGCTAGAGATGGGGGGGCCCAGCATTTT
cdr3_aa: CSARDGGAQHF

clone_size: few
d_call: .
v_call: TRBV7-9
j_call: TRBJ1-1
cdr3_nt: TGTGCCAGCAGCTTAGGTTACGGGGAAGCTTTCTTT
cdr3_aa: CASSLGYGEAFF

clone_size: few
d_call: .
v_call: TRBV12-3/TRBV12-4
j_call: TRBJ2-1
cdr3_nt: TGTGCCGACTCCCAGGGGGGAAATGAGCAGTTCTTC
cdr3_aa: CADSQGGNEQFF

clone_size: few
d_call: .
v_call: TRBV3-1
j_call: TRBJ1-1
cdr3_nt: TGTGCCAGCAGCCAAAACCCTGACAGTGAAAACACTGAAGCTTTCTTT
cdr3_aa: CASSQNPDSENTEAFF

clone_size: few
d_call: .
v_call: TRBV4-3
j_call: TRBJ2-1
cdr3_nt: TGCGCCAGCAGCCAATACCGGGCCGACAATGAGCAGTTCTTC
cdr3_aa: CASSQYRADNEQFF

clone_size: .
d_call: .
v_call: TRBV10-1
j_call: TRBJ2-3
cdr3_nt: TGCGCCAGCAGTGAGTCACAGGGCCGGGAGTATTTT
cdr3_aa: CASSESQGREYF

clone_size: .
d_call: .
v_call: TRBV12-3/TRBV12-4
j_call: TRBJ2-6
cdr3_nt: TGTGCCAGCAGTTTGTTTGGGGCCAACGTCCTGACTTTC
cdr3_aa: CASSLFGANVLTF

clone_size: few
d_call: .
v_call: TRBV4-1
j_call: TRBJ2-1
cdr3_nt: TGCGCCAGCAGCCAGGGGGCTACGACAATGAGGCAGTTCTTC
cdr3_aa: CASSQGATTMRQFF

clone_size: .
d_call: TRBD1
v_call: TRBV12-3/TRBV12-4
j_call: TRBJ1-4
cdr3_nt: TGTGCCAGCAGTTTCAGGGGGTGGGAAAAACTGTTTTTT
cdr3_aa: CASSFRGWEKLFF

clone_size: .
d_call: .
v_call: TRBV7-2
j_call: TRBJ2-1
cdr3_nt: TGTGCCAGCAGCTTAGGGGGGACCAACTACAATGAGCAGTTCTTC
cdr3_aa: CASSLGGTNYNEQFF

clone_size: .
d_call: .
v_call: TRBV7-2
j_call: TRBJ2-7
cdr3_nt: TGTGCCAGCAGCTTAGGTGACCACTACGAGCAGTACTTC
cdr3_aa: CASSLGDHYEQYF

clone_size: few
d_call: .
v_call: TRBV4-3
j_call: TRBJ1-2
cdr3_nt: TGCGCCAGCAGCCGAATACTCGCGGATAGTAGAAACTATGGCTACACCTTC
cdr3_aa: CASSRILADSRNYGYTF

clone_size: .
d_call: .
v_call: TRBV18
j_call: TRBJ1-1
cdr3_nt: TGTGCCAGCTCACCACCCGGCAGGTCGGCTTTCTTT
cdr3_aa: CASSPPGRSAFF

clone_size: few
d_call: TRBD1
v_call: TRBV19
j_call: TRBJ1-1
cdr3_nt: TGTGCCAGCTGGGGACAGAGGAACACTGAAGCTTTCTTT
cdr3_aa: CASWGQRNTEAFF

clone_size: .
d_call: .
v_call: TRBV6-1
j_call: TRBJ2-3
cdr3_nt: TGTGCCAGCACTAGCGAAGGGAGAGATACGCAGTATTTT
cdr3_aa: CASTSEGRDTQYF